A selection of T cell receptor beta chains follows, all from one sample in a study of cytomegalovirus exposure and HLA in healthy donors. Method: immunoSEQ multiplex PCR; TCRdb's copy keeps in-frame clones and lacks some. The sample has some 170,000 clones, under 80% seen once; the top ten hold roughly 2.5%. The sequencing input was PBMCs. The receptors shown here come from a human donor in good health. The CDR3 runs from the conserved cysteine through the conserved F or W. The order of the fields is J gene, D gene, V gene, clone size, CDR3 protein, CDR3 DNA. A D gene is named only where the DNA matches it firmly. Clone size is shown for a subset of rows, as once, few, many or a class of expanded clone.

TRBJ1-1 TRBD1 TRBV18 NA CASSPTGGNTEAFF TGTGCCAGCTCACCGACAGGGGGGAACACTGAAGCTTTCTTT
TRBJ2-7 TRBD2 TRBV6-5 few CASSYSSSGGEQYF TGTGCCAGCAGTTACTCCTCTAGCGGGGGAGAGCAGTACTTC
TRBJ2-7 TRBD2 TRBV27 NA CASRGTTSGLYEQYF TGTGCCAGCAGAGGAACGACTAGCGGGCTTTACGAGCAGTACTTC
TRBJ1-1 TRBD1 TRBV11-2 NA CASADRARGAFF TGTGCCAGCGCGGACAGGGCGAGGGGAGCTTTCTTT
TRBJ1-1 TRBD1 TRBV18 few CASSRDSVNTEAFF TGTGCCAGCTCTCGGGACAGCGTGAACACTGAAGCTTTCTTT
TRBJ1-2 TRBD1 TRBV7-9 NA CASTKTGGLGGYTF TGTGCCAGCACAAAGACAGGGGGCCTGGGGGGCTACACCTTC
TRBJ2-5 TRBD2 TRBV5-1 NA CASTSQGLAPLLQETQYF TGCGCCAGCACAAGCCAGGGACTAGCCCCCCTCCTTCAAGAGACCCAGTACTTC
TRBJ2-5 TRBD2 TRBV5-1 NA CASSWTSGGSQETQYF TGCGCCAGCAGTTGGACTAGCGGGGGGTCACAAGAGACCCAGTACTTC
TRBJ1-5 NA TRBV28 NA CASSLGRVGNQPQHF TGTGCCAGCAGTTTAGGGAGGGTAGGCAATCAGCCCCAGCATTTT
TRBJ2-3 NA TRBV5-4 few CASSFLADTQYF TGTGCCAGCAGTTTTCTAGCAGATACGCAGTATTTT
TRBJ2-7 TRBD1 TRBV19 NA CASSIGTGLYEQYF TGTGCCAGTAGTATCGGGACAGGCCTCTACGAGCAGTACTTC
TRBJ2-2 NA TRBV30 NA CAWSGGRELFF TGTGCCTGGAGCGGGGGTCGGGAGCTGTTTTTT
TRBJ2-5 TRBD2 TRBV4-1 once CASSQVQTSKCPQYF TGCGCCAGCAGCCAAGTCCAGACTAGCAAGTGCCCCCAGTACTTC
TRBJ1-2 NA TRBV25-1 NA CASRLAGDYGYTF TGTGCCAGCCGTCTGGCGGGAGACTATGGCTACACCTTC
TRBJ1-2 NA TRBV6-5 NA CASSYGQQTHGYTF TGTGCCAGCAGTTACGGACAGCAGACCCATGGCTACACCTTC
TRBJ2-3 TRBD2 TRBV30 NA CAWRAGGGPDTQYF TGTGCCTGGAGAGCGGGGGGGGGCCCAGATACGCAGTATTTT
TRBJ1-1 TRBD1 TRBV9 NA CASSVIQGDTEAFF TGTGCCAGCAGCGTAATACAGGGGGACACTGAAGCTTTCTTT
TRBJ2-2 TRBD1 TRBV29-1 NA CSASRDRAGELFF TGCAGCGCCAGCCGGGACAGGGCCGGGGAGCTGTTTTTT
TRBJ1-1 NA TRBV2 NA CASSEYEEMMNTEAFF TGTGCCAGCAGTGAGTATGAGGAGATGATGAACACTGAAGCTTTCTTT
TRBJ2-5 NA TRBV18 NA CASQTVQETQYF TGTGCCAGCCAGACAGTTCAAGAGACCCAGTACTTC
TRBJ1-5 NA TRBV4-1 NA CASSQDTPGFESNQPQHF TGCGCCAGCAGCCAAGACACCCCAGGGTTTGAAAGCAATCAGCCCCAGCATTTT
TRBJ1-5 NA TRBV19 NA CASSISGDQPQHF TGTGCCAGTAGTATTTCGGGGGATCAGCCCCAGCATTTT
TRBJ2-7 TRBD1 TRBV19 NA CASSMQPGQVAYEQYF TGTGCCAGTAGTATGCAGCCGGGACAGGTCGCCTACGAGCAGTACTTC
TRBJ2-3 NA TRBV4-1 NA CASSPRDWYTDTQYF TGCGCCAGCAGCCCCCGGGACTGGTACACAGATACGCAGTATTTT
TRBJ1-2 NA TRBV9 NA CASSVGQNYGYTF TGTGCCAGCAGCGTAGGACAGAACTATGGCTACACCTTC
TRBJ2-7 NA TRBV5-4 NA CASSFRISPYEQYF TGTGCCAGCAGCTTCCGTATTTCCCCTTACGAGCAGTACTTC
TRBJ2-7 TRBD2 TRBV4-1 NA CASSQDNPSGVGYEQYF TGCGCCAGCAGCCAAGATAACCCTAGCGGGGTTGGGTACGAGCAGTACTTC
TRBJ1-1 NA TRBV7-3 NA CASSFSLEGTEAFF TGTGCCAGCAGCTTTAGCCTCGAGGGCACTGAAGCTTTCTTT
TRBJ2-4 NA TRBV2 NA CASSVIGVGNIQYF TGTGCCAGCAGTGTGATAGGGGTCGGTAACATTCAGTACTTC
TRBJ2-7 NA TRBV18 NA CASSQLEGGEQYF TGTGCCAGCTCACAGCTCGAGGGGGGGGAGCAGTACTTC
TRBJ1-2 TRBD1 TRBV7-9 few CASGTGGGYGYTF TGTGCCAGCGGGACAGGGGGAGGATATGGCTACACCTTC
TRBJ2-7 TRBD1 TRBV5-6 few CASSPGQGLSYEQYF TGTGCCAGCAGTCCCGGACAGGGGCTTTCCTACGAGCAGTACTTC
TRBJ2-7 NA TRBV4-3 NA CASSQDTGSYEQYF TGCGCCAGCAGCCAAGATACAGGATCCTACGAGCAGTACTTC
TRBJ1-1 TRBD1 TRBV19 few CASSIWGQGIEAFF TGTGCCAGTAGTATTTGGGGACAGGGAATTGAAGCTTTCTTT
TRBJ1-4 TRBD1 TRBV7-2 NA CASSLVTGDEKLFF TGTGCCAGCAGCTTGGTCACAGGGGACGAAAAACTGTTTTTT
TRBJ1-4 NA TRBV19 NA CASSVGLGADNEKLFF TGTGCCAGTAGTGTGGGCCTGGGTGCAGATAATGAAAAACTGTTTTTT
TRBJ2-7 NA TRBV29-1 few CSVGGRAYEQYF TGCAGCGTTGGGGGCCGGGCCTACGAGCAGTACTTC
TRBJ1-5 NA TRBV15 once CATSRDRVGTPQHF TGTGCCACCAGCAGAGATCGGGTTGGAACGCCCCAGCATTTT
TRBJ2-3 NA TRBV9 NA CASSVGYGGHTDTQYF TGTGCCAGCAGCGTAGGTTACGGGGGTCACACAGATACGCAGTATTTT
TRBJ1-1 TRBD1 TRBV6-1 few CASRQGANTEAFF TGTGCCAGCAGGCAGGGGGCGAACACTGAAGCTTTCTTT